These 14 T cell receptor beta chains were sequenced from one sample in a study of early stage breast cancer tumors. Generated by immunoSEQ multiplex PCR, the TCRdb table keeps only in-frame clones and is missing some. The table lists under 45,000 clones, about three quarters of them singletons. The sequenced sample consisted of blood. The receptors here all came from a person in their fifties or sixties with breast cancer.

The V and J genes are TRBV19 and TRBJ1-1; 7 nucleotides line up with TRBD1. This CDR3 contains 15 residues. Germline lookup yields CDR1 LNHDA and CDR2 SQIVND (reference sequence). J gave up 1 base and V 4 bases, and 6 bases lay outside the gene matches. The CDR3 DNA reads as TGTGCCAGTAGTAAGGTACGACAGGGGAACACTGAAGCTTTCTTT. Its protein is CASSKVRQGNTEAFF.

The chain combines TRBV7-9 with TRBJ1-4, with 7 bases aligning to TRBD1. V trimming: 6 bases; J trimming: 8 bases; junction bases outside the gene matches: 9. This CDR3 has 14 residues. The germline V gene encodes CDR1 SEHNR and CDR2 FQNEAQ (reference sequence). CDR3 bases: TGTGCCAGCAGTTGGGACAGATTCGGGGAAAAACTGTTTTTT. Translating it yields CASSWDRFGEKLFF.

This clone was recorded a few times. V and J are TRBV15 and TRBJ2-1, with 7 bases that match TRBD1. The CDR3 runs 12 residues. V shed 9 bases and J 4 bases; nucleotides not matched to a gene: 3. Germline-derived CDR1 and CDR2 are LNHNV and YYDKDF (reference sequence). The chain's CDR3 is CATRTGYNEQFF. CDR3 DNA sequence: TGTGCCACGAGGACAGGTTACAATGAGCAGTTCTTC.

The V call is TRBV5-1, the J call TRBJ2-1, with D tentatively TRBD1 (6 bases). Germline CDR1 reads SGHRS; CDR2 reads YFSETQ. The CDR3 is 15 residues long. V lost 3 bases to trimming and J lost 6 bases, with 16 bases between them. CDR3 DNA: TGCGCCAGCAGCTGGGGATGGACAGAGATCAATGAGCAGTTCTTC. Translating it yields CASSWGWTEINEQFF.

This clone occurred once. This sequence joins TRBV6-1 and TRBJ2-1; 7 nucleotides match TRBD1. The J segment lost 5 bases and the V segment lost 7 bases, leaving 8 bases of the junction unmatched. CDR1 and CDR2 (germline): MNHNS, SASEGT. The CDR3 loop spans 14 amino acids. For the CDR3, the DNA is TGTGCCAGCACCACATTAGGGGGCCACAATGAGCAGTTCTTC. It yields the protein CASTTLGGHNEQFF.

The V gene is TRBV7-2, the J gene TRBJ1-6; D remains ambiguous. Deletions cut 5 bases from V and 7 bases from J, with 15 bases between. CDR1 is SGHTA and CDR2 is FQGNSA in the germline V gene. This CDR3 is 15 amino acids long. The CDR3 reads CASSPFGVRNSPLHF. In DNA, the CDR3 is TGTGCCAGCAGCCCATTCGGGGTTCGAAATTCACCCCTCCACTTT. The whole variable domain, filled in from reference TRBV7-2 and TRBJ1-6, reads GAGVSQSPSNKVTEKGKDVELRCDPISGHTALYWYRQSLGQGLEFLIYFQGNSAPDKSGLPSDRFSAERTGGSVSTLTIQRTQQEDSAVYLCASSPFGVRNSPLHFGNGTRLTVT.

A few counts support this clone. The chain joins TRBV7-8 to TRBJ1-1; TRBD1 matches at 8 bases. Germline lookup yields CDR1 SGHVS and CDR2 FQNEAQ. The CDR3 spans 13 residues. J was trimmed by 5 bases and V by 4 bases; bases with no gene match: 3. The CDR3 sequence: CASSSDRGTEAFF. The CDR3 nucleotides are TGTGCCAGCAGCTCCGACAGGGGAACTGAAGCTTTCTTT.

This sequence joins TRBV19 and TRBJ2-7; maybe TRBD2 (6 bases). Germline V lookup: CDR1 LNHDA, CDR2 SQIVND (reference sequence). V lost 3 bases and J lost 7, with 28 bases in between. The CDR3 extends over 18 amino acids. The CDR3 is CASSMRGGWDANGGEQYF. CDR3 nucleotide sequence: TGTGCCAGTAGTATGAGGGGAGGCTGGGACGCCAACGGCGGGGAGCAGTACTTC.

There are a few counts of this clone. The chain links TRBV12-5 to TRBJ1-1, with D perhaps TRBD1 (5 bases). The CDR3 loop spans 12 amino acids. Germline V gene data show CDR1 as LGHNT and CDR2 as FRNRAP. The V gene lost 4 bases and the J gene lost 11 bases, with 14 bases spanning the gap. The CDR3 spells CASGSDGGRAFF. The DNA for the CDR3 is TGTGCTAGTGGTTCAGATGGGGGGAGGGCTTTCTTT.

J is TRBJ2-7 and V is TRBV12-5; TRBD1 matches 7 bases. The germline V gene encodes CDR1 LGHNT and CDR2 FRNRAP. V was clipped by 5 bases and J by 4 bases; unmatched bases: 11. The CDR3 spans 15 residues. As DNA, the CDR3 is TGTGCTAGTGGTCGGGCAGGGGGTCATTCGTACGAGCAGTACTTC. This encodes CASGRAGGHSYEQYF.

This clone was detected a few times. The chain joins TRBV29-1 to TRBJ1-1; TRBD1 agrees at 9 bases. The germline V gene encodes CDR1 SQVTM and CDR2 ANQGSEA. CDR3 length equals 15 residues. V shed 7 bases, J shed 5 bases, and the junction held 14 bases outside the gene matches. DNA of the CDR3: TGCAGCGCCGAGGGTAAACAGGGGGCCCGAACTGAAGCTTTCTTT. Its translation is CSAEGKQGARTEAFF.

This chain connects TRBV5-1 to TRBJ1-6; D remains unclear. The CDR3 has 15 residues. Trimming pared 4 bases from V and 5 bases from J, leaving 13 bases between. CDR1 is SGHRS and CDR2 is YFSETQ in the germline V gene. CDR3 amino acids: CASSMGPGNNSPLHF. For the CDR3, the DNA is TGCGCCAGCAGCATGGGTCCAGGAAATAATTCACCCCTCCACTTT.

The chain joins TRBV5-6 to TRBJ2-5; TRBD2 might be the D (6 bases). The CDR3 extends over 14 amino acids. V dropped 3 bases and J dropped 5 bases, with 14 bases sitting between them. In germline, CDR1 is SGHDT, CDR2 YYEEEE. CDR3 in DNA: TGTGCCAGCAGCTGGAGTAGCGGAGGCGAGACCCAGTACTTC. This encodes CASSWSSGGETQYF.

The gene calls are TRBV4-3 and TRBJ2-6, with D unclear. The germline V gene encodes CDR1 LGHNA and CDR2 YSLEER. This CDR3 contains 15 residues. Trimming cost V 5 bases and J 4 bases, with 12 bases left between them. Written as DNA, the CDR3 is TGCGCCAGCAGCAGCGATCCCCTGGGGGCCAACGTCCTGACTTTC. The encoded protein is CASSSDPLGANVLTF.